The TCR beta chain under discussion was sequenced for a study of blood T cell repertoires in COVID-19. Clones were read by immunoSEQ multiplex PCR, and TCRdb kept only the in-frame ones, dropping some. This repertoire shows over 90,000 clones, around nine tenths found once; its top ten account for roughly 17%. Germline-derived CDR1 and CDR2 are SGHVS and FNYEAQ. The V end was cut by 5 bases, the J end by 3 bases, with 16 bases between. The CDR3 is 16 residues long. The sample comprised peripheral blood. This receptor was obtained from a woman of 80 years or more in a cohort sampled during active COVID-19. The chain combines TRBV7-6 with TRBJ2-2; tentatively, D is TRBD2 (6 bases). In DNA form, the CDR3 reads TGTGCCAGCAGCCCCCGCCCGGGAGCAGACACCGGGGAGCTGTTTTTT. Encoded protein: CASSPRPGADTGELFF.